A selection of T cell receptor beta chains follows, all from one sample in a study of cytomegalovirus exposure and HLA in healthy donors. The protocol was immunoSEQ multiplex PCR, while the TCRdb copy is restricted to in-frame clones and leaves out a portion. The sample yields 130,000 to 150,000 clones, roughly 85% seen once. The sequenced sample consisted of PBMCs. These receptors were taken from a male donor in good health and CMV-seronegative. CDR3s include the opening cysteine and the closing phenylalanine or tryptophan. The D gene is left open where the match is weak. Not every row has a clone size; where given, it reads once, few, many or a size class.

V: TRBV12-2
size: .
D: .
J: TRBJ1-5
CDR3: CASRPASGGRVQPQHF
DNA: TGTGCAAGTCGCCCAGCGTCCGGGGGGCGCGTACAGCCCCAGCATTTT

V: TRBV14
size: .
D: TRBD1
J: TRBJ2-2
CDR3: CASSYDRGFTGELFF
DNA: TGTGCCAGCAGCTACGACAGGGGCTTCACCGGGGAGCTGTTTTTT

V: TRBV18
size: few
D: .
J: TRBJ2-1
CDR3: CASSPNQEVEQFF
DNA: TGTGCCAGCTCACCAAACCAAGAGGTTGAGCAGTTCTTC

V: TRBV5-6
size: .
D: TRBD1
J: TRBJ2-1
CDR3: CASSGGQGTWNEQFF
DNA: TGTGCCAGCAGCGGTGGACAGGGCACTTGGAATGAGCAGTTCTTC

V: TRBV29-1
size: .
D: TRBD1
J: TRBJ1-2
CDR3: CSGGPGQGSLYGYTF
DNA: TGCAGCGGGGGCCCCGGACAGGGATCCCTCTATGGCTACACCTTC

V: TRBV5-1
size: .
D: .
J: TRBJ1-5
CDR3: CASSQTTGQPQHF
DNA: TGCGCCAGCAGCCAGACAACAGGGCAGCCCCAGCATTTT

V: TRBV2
size: .
D: .
J: TRBJ2-7
CDR3: CASRQEAYEQYF
DNA: TGTGCCAGCAGGCAGGAGGCCTACGAGCAGTACTTC

V: TRBV19
size: few
D: TRBD2
J: TRBJ2-1
CDR3: CASTKGLPALASYNEQFF
DNA: TGTGCCAGTACCAAGGGACTACCGGCCTTAGCCTCCTACAATGAGCAGTTCTTC

V: TRBV6-5
size: .
D: .
J: TRBJ1-1
CDR3: CASQGGTEAFF
DNA: TGTGCCAGCCAAGGGGGCACTGAAGCTTTCTTT

V: TRBV4-3
size: .
D: TRBD1
J: TRBJ1-6
CDR3: CASSQTGNSPLHF
DNA: TGCGCCAGCAGCCAGACAGGGAATTCACCCCTCCACTTT

V: TRBV7-6
size: .
D: .
J: TRBJ1-3
CDR3: CASSLAPGNTIYF
DNA: TGTGCCAGCAGCTTAGCCCCAGGGAACACCATATATTTT

V: TRBV11-1
size: few
D: .
J: TRBJ1-6
CDR3: CASSLPGLGSPLHF
DNA: TGTGCCAGCAGCTTACCGGGATTGGGATCACCCCTCCACTTT

V: TRBV5-6
size: .
D: .
J: TRBJ1-1
CDR3: CASSLSFEAGREAFF
DNA: TGTGCCAGCAGCTTGTCTTTTGAGGCGGGCAGGGAAGCTTTCTTT

V: TRBV5-5
size: .
D: TRBD1
J: TRBJ2-3
CDR3: CASSLGQGNTDTQYF
DNA: TGTGCCAGCAGCCTGGGACAGGGGAACACAGATACGCAGTATTTT

V: TRBV7-9
size: .
D: TRBD2
J: TRBJ2-5
CDR3: CASSPLAGGGETQYF
DNA: TGTGCCAGCAGCCCCCTAGCGGGAGGGGGGGAGACCCAGTACTTC

V: TRBV2
size: .
D: TRBD1
J: TRBJ1-5
CDR3: CASRPRTGGPQPQHF
DNA: TGTGCCAGCAGACCCAGGACAGGAGGGCCTCAGCCCCAGCATTTT

V: TRBV30
size: .
D: .
J: TRBJ1-1
CDR3: CAWSATGGAFF
DNA: TGTGCCTGGAGTGCGACGGGGGGAGCTTTCTTT

V: TRBV11-2
size: .
D: .
J: TRBJ1-3
CDR3: CASSFGSGNTIYF
DNA: TGTGCCAGCAGCTTCGGTTCTGGAAACACCATATATTTT

V: TRBV4-1
size: .
D: .
J: TRBJ2-1
CDR3: CASSQDQTYNEQFF
DNA: TGCGCCAGCAGCCAAGACCAGACCTACAATGAGCAGTTCTTC

V: TRBV14
size: .
D: TRBD1
J: TRBJ1-2
CDR3: CASSPMDRDSYGYTF
DNA: TGTGCCAGCAGCCCGATGGACAGGGACAGCTATGGCTACACCTTC

V: TRBV29-1
size: once
D: TRBD1
J: TRBJ2-7
CDR3: CSVGTARNSYEQYF
DNA: TGCAGCGTGGGGACAGCCAGGAACTCCTACGAGCAGTACTTC

V: TRBV6-6
size: .
D: .
J: TRBJ1-6
CDR3: CASSYDFSYNSPLHF
DNA: TGTGCCAGCAGTTACGACTTCTCCTATAATTCACCCCTCCACTTT

V: TRBV7-2
size: .
D: TRBD1
J: TRBJ1-5
CDR3: CASSSQGGNQPQHF
DNA: TGTGCCAGCAGCTCACAGGGGGGGAATCAGCCCCAGCATTTT

V: TRBV7-3
size: .
D: .
J: TRBJ2-1
CDR3: CASSPRARDRVFGNEQFF
DNA: TGTGCCAGCAGCCCGCGGGCGAGAGACCGGGTTTTCGGCAATGAGCAGTTCTTC

V: TRBV20-1
size: .
D: TRBD1
J: TRBJ2-1
CDR3: CSAPSGTGSFF
DNA: TGCAGTGCACCTTCCGGGACAGGGTCGTTCTTC

V: TRBV7-9
size: .
D: .
J: TRBJ2-1
CDR3: CASSLAQGGYNEQFF
DNA: TGTGCCAGCAGCTTAGCCCAGGGGGGCTACAATGAGCAGTTCTTC

V: TRBV4-1
size: .
D: TRBD1
J: TRBJ1-4
CDR3: CASSQQQGGTNEKLFF
DNA: TGCGCCAGCAGCCAGCAACAGGGGGGTACTAATGAAAAACTGTTTTTT

V: TRBV9
size: .
D: .
J: TRBJ2-7
CDR3: CASSPGVSSYEQYF
DNA: TGTGCCAGCAGTCCGGGGGTCAGCTCCTACGAGCAGTACTTC

V: TRBV19
size: .
D: .
J: TRBJ1-2
CDR3: CASSIVRSNKAPPYGYTF
DNA: TGTGCCAGTAGTATAGTGAGGAGCAATAAGGCGCCCCCCTATGGCTACACCTTC

V: TRBV19
size: .
D: .
J: TRBJ1-1
CDR3: CASTRENTEAFF
DNA: TGTGCCAGTACGAGGGAGAACACTGAAGCTTTCTTT

V: TRBV9
size: .
D: .
J: TRBJ2-1
CDR3: CASSVEGGGILYNEQFF
DNA: TGTGCCAGCAGCGTAGAAGGGGGGGGAATCCTATACAATGAGCAGTTCTTC

V: TRBV14
size: few
D: .
J: TRBJ1-1
CDR3: CASSQDFGTEAFF
DNA: TGTGCCAGCAGCCAAGATTTCGGCACTGAAGCTTTCTTT

V: TRBV6-5
size: .
D: TRBD1
J: TRBJ1-1
CDR3: CASTFDRARNTEAFF
DNA: TGTGCCAGCACCTTCGACAGGGCGCGGAACACTGAAGCTTTCTTT

V: TRBV7-8
size: .
D: .
J: TRBJ2-5
CDR3: CASSLAGHGTTQYF
DNA: TGTGCCAGCAGCTTAGCGGGCCATGGTACGACCCAGTACTTC

V: TRBV6-5
size: .
D: .
J: TRBJ1-1
CDR3: CASRRGATEAFF
DNA: TGTGCCAGCAGGCGGGGGGCCACTGAAGCTTTCTTT

V: TRBV5-5
size: .
D: TRBD1
J: TRBJ1-1
CDR3: CASLQGARTEAFF
DNA: TGTGCCAGCCTACAGGGGGCACGAACTGAAGCTTTCTTT

V: TRBV4-1
size: .
D: TRBD2
J: TRBJ2-7
CDR3: CASSQGLALYEQYF
DNA: TGCGCCAGCAGCCAGGGACTAGCGCTCTACGAGCAGTACTTC

V: TRBV6-6
size: .
D: .
J: TRBJ2-4
CDR3: CASSVTGAKNIQYF
DNA: TGTGCCAGCAGCGTGACAGGAGCCAAAAACATTCAGTACTTC

V: TRBV14
size: .
D: .
J: TRBJ1-2
CDR3: CASSQDSREGYGYTF
DNA: TGTGCCAGCAGCCAAGATTCCAGGGAAGGATATGGCTACACCTTC

V: TRBV11-2
size: few
D: TRBD2
J: TRBJ2-5
CDR3: CASSTGLAPQAQETQYF
DNA: TGTGCCAGCAGCACCGGACTAGCGCCCCAAGCCCAAGAGACCCAGTACTTC

V: TRBV2
size: .
D: TRBD2
J: TRBJ2-7
CDR3: CASIASGGGYEQYF
DNA: TGTGCCAGCATCGCTAGCGGGGGGGGCTACGAGCAGTACTTC

V: TRBV27
size: few
D: TRBD2
J: TRBJ2-7
CDR3: CASSLAGGGPYEQYF
DNA: TGTGCCAGCAGTTTAGCGGGGGGGGGACCCTACGAGCAGTACTTC

V: TRBV27
size: few
D: .
J: TRBJ1-5
CDR3: CASSLFPSGNQPQHF
DNA: TGTGCCAGCAGTTTATTCCCTAGCGGGAATCAGCCCCAGCATTTT

V: TRBV7-3
size: .
D: .
J: TRBJ1-1
CDR3: CASSLTGDTYYTEAFF
DNA: TGTGCCAGCAGCTTAACCGGGGACACCTATTACACTGAAGCTTTCTTT

V: TRBV6-6
size: .
D: TRBD1
J: TRBJ2-7
CDR3: CASRDWGTGEAYEQYF
DNA: TGTGCCAGCAGGGATTGGGGGACAGGTGAAGCCTACGAGCAGTACTTC

V: TRBV2
size: .
D: .
J: TRBJ1-1
CDR3: CASSFHFDGGNTEAFF
DNA: TGTGCCAGCAGTTTTCACTTCGACGGGGGGAACACTGAAGCTTTCTTT

V: TRBV27
size: .
D: TRBD1
J: TRBJ1-1
CDR3: CASSPRGQLFNTEAFF
DNA: TGTGCCAGCAGTCCTCGGGGACAGCTATTTAACACTGAAGCTTTCTTT

V: TRBV7-8
size: once
D: .
J: TRBJ2-3
CDR3: CASSLDGSTDTQYF
DNA: TGTGCCAGCAGCTTAGACGGGAGCACAGATACGCAGTATTTT

V: TRBV7-2
size: .
D: .
J: TRBJ2-2
CDR3: CASSLALVSANTGELFF
DNA: TGTGCCAGCAGCCTTGCTTTAGTTAGCGCAAACACCGGGGAGCTGTTTTTT

V: TRBV29-1
size: .
D: .
J: TRBJ2-3
CDR3: CSAALLVPTDTQYF
DNA: TGCAGCGCCGCCCTACTAGTCCCCACAGATACGCAGTATTTT

V: TRBV29-1
size: .
D: .
J: TRBJ1-2
CDR3: CSVAAGLNYGYTF
DNA: TGCAGCGTTGCCGCAGGCCTTAACTATGGCTACACCTTC